Presented here are 25 T cell receptor beta chains from one specimen sequenced in a study of blood T cell repertoires in COVID-19. Clones were sequenced by immunoSEQ multiplex PCR, and TCRdb holds only the in-frame ones, with some missing. Of over 120,000 clones in the sample, 75% to 85% were seen once. Sequencing used peripheral blood. Every receptor here comes from a man between 60 and 75 years old with active or convalescent COVID-19.

V usage is TRBV3-1 (or the pseudogene TRBV3-2) and J usage is TRBJ2-1; TRBD2 aligns across 14 bases. The germline V gene has CDR1 LGHDT and CDR2 YNNKEL (reference sequence). With V trimmed by 1 base and J by 2 bases, 4 bases remained unmatched. The CDR3 covers 18 residues. The CDR3 nucleotides read TGTGCCAGCAGCCAAGTACGACTAGCGGGGGGGGCCTACAATGAGCAGTTCTTC. Translating gives CASSQVRLAGGAYNEQFF.

The count of this clone is one. This chain joins TRBV6-2 or TRBV6-3 and TRBJ2-5; 13 bases match TRBD2. The CDR3 spans 17 residues. Germline CDR1 is MNHEY and CDR2 is SVGEGT. With 2 bases clipped from V and 1 base from J, the junction kept 4 bases outside the gene matches. CDR3 DNA: TGTGCCAGCAGTTACCGGGGACTAGCGGGGCCCCAAGAGACCCAGTACTTC. Translation: CASSYRGLAGPQETQYF.

This clone showed up just once. The rearrangement uses TRBV7-2 and TRBJ2-2; D uncertain. Per germline, CDR1 SGHTA and CDR2 FQGNSA. The CDR3 sequence is 17 residues long. Trimming removed 5 bases at V and 4 bases at J, with 20 bases between. CDR3 amino acids: CASSHHMATSFTGELFF. CDR3 sequence (DNA): TGTGCCAGCAGCCACCACATGGCCACATCATTCACCGGGGAGCTGTTTTTT.

This chain links TRBV10-3 with TRBJ2-1; D gene unclear. The V gene's germline CDR1 is ENHRY and CDR2 SYGVKD. Trimming shortened V by 3 bases and J by 5 bases, and 8 bases separated the two germline ends. The CDR3 extends over 13 amino acids. For the CDR3, the DNA is TGTGCCATCAGTGATTTTCCCGACAATGAGCAGTTCTTC. Translation gives CAISDFPDNEQFF.

The chain links TRBV6-4 to TRBJ1-1; 8 bases match TRBD1. Germline assignment: CDR1 MRHNA and CDR2 SNTAGT. J lost 0 bases, V lost 6 bases, and 9 bases had no gene match. The CDR3 is made up of 16 amino acids. CDR3 coding DNA: TGTGCCAGCAGGTACCAGGGACAGGTGATGAACACTGAAGCTTTCTTT. Amino acid sequence: CASRYQGQVMNTEAFF.

This clone was found a few times. This chain uses TRBV5-1 with TRBJ1-5, with 7 bases fitting TRBD1. V trimming: 2 bases; J trimming: 0 bases; junction bases outside the gene matches: 2. Germline V gene lookup returns CDR1 SGHRS and CDR2 YFSETQ. CDR3 length equals 15 residues. The CDR3 loop is CASSLGQDSNQPQHF. CDR3 in DNA: TGCGCCAGCAGCTTAGGACAGGATAGCAATCAGCCCCAGCATTTT.

DNA of the CDR3: TGTGCCAGCAGCTTAGGGGACAGCTCAGCAAAGCAGTACTTC. Amino acid sequence: CASSLGDSSAKQYF. V gene TRBV11-2 combines with J gene TRBJ2-7; 7 bases map to TRBD1. There are 14 residues in the CDR3. With 1 base clipped from V and 8 bases from J, the junction kept 8 bases outside the gene matches. Germline CDR1 reads SGHAT; CDR2 reads FQNNGV. The entire variable domain, with the rest obtained from reference TRBV11-2 and TRBJ2-7, is as follows: EAGVAQSPRYKIIEKRQSVAFWCNPISGHATLYWYQQILGQGPKLLIQFQNNGVVDDSQLPKDRFSAERLKGVDSTLKIQPAKLEDSAVYLCASSLGDSSAKQYFGPGTRLTVT.

Only a few counts were recorded for this clone. The chain couples TRBV18 to TRBJ1-5; 9 bases map to TRBD1. The CDR3 is made up of 13 amino acids. V dropped 6 bases and J dropped 7; count of bases not matched to a gene: 4. In germline, CDR1 is KGHSH, CDR2 LQKENI. CDR3 region: CASSGDRAQPQHF. The CDR3 DNA reads TGTGCCAGCTCCGGGGACAGGGCGCAGCCCCAGCATTTT.

CDR3 bases: TGTGCCAGCAGCCCAACAGGCACTGAAGCTTTCTTT. This gives the protein CASSPTGTEAFF. J is TRBJ1-1 and V is TRBV7-2, with D perhaps TRBD1 (5 bases). The CDR3 has 12 amino acids. V was trimmed by 5 bases and J by 4 bases, leaving 8 bases between them. In germline, CDR1 is SGHTA, CDR2 FQGNSA.

This clone was recorded a few times. The DNA of the CDR3 is TGTGCCAGCAGCCCCAGAGGAGTAATCTATGGCTACACCTTC. Translated, it gives CASSPRGVIYGYTF. The chain joins TRBV11-3 to TRBJ1-2; D is ambiguous. CDR3 length: 14 amino acids. Germline V gives CDR1 SGHNT, CDR2 YENEEA. The germline V and J ends were trimmed by 5 bases and 4 bases, with 14 bases remaining between them. Together with reference TRBV11-3 and TRBJ1-2, the CDR3 gives the full variable domain: EAGVVQSPRYKIIEKKQPVAFWCNPISGHNTLYWYLQNLGQGPELLIRYENEEAVDDSQLPKDRFSAERLKGVDSTLKIQPAELGDSAVYLCASSPRGVIYGYTFGSGTRLTVV.

The chain is built from TRBV6-6 and TRBJ1-3; 7 bases map to TRBD1. J gave up 0 bases and V 5 bases, and 10 bases lay outside the gene matches. Germline CDR1 and CDR2: MNHNY and SVGAGI (reference sequence). This CDR3 has 17 amino acids. The CDR3 protein is CASSPGTVYSSGNTIYF. In nucleotides, the CDR3 is TGTGCCAGCAGTCCCGGGACAGTCTATAGCTCTGGAAACACCATATATTTT.

The chain joins TRBV5-4 to TRBJ1-2; D ambiguous. Trimming took off 0 bases at V and 7 bases at J, with 4 bases between the two ends. Germline V gene data show CDR1 as SGHNT and CDR2 as YYREEE (reference sequence). This CDR3 region has 11 residues. The CDR3 DNA follows: TGTGCCAGCAGCTTGGAAGCTGGCTACACCTTC. Translation: CASSLEAGYTF. Drawing the rest from reference TRBV5-4 and TRBJ1-2, the complete variable domain is ETGVTQSPTHLIKTRGQQVTLRCSSQSGHNTVSWYQQALGQGPQFIFQYYREEENGRGNFPPRFSGLQFPNYSSELNVNALELDDSALYLCASSLEAGYTFGSGTRLTVV.

The V gene is TRBV4-3, the J gene TRBJ1-3; weak D call: TRBD1 (5 bases). The V gene lost 6 bases and the J gene lost 5 bases, with 29 bases spanning the gap. Germline V gives CDR1 LGHNA, CDR2 YSLEER. CDR3 size: 19 residues. For the CDR3, the DNA is TGCGCCAGCAGTCGGGGGTTAACCCGAGGGGACGGAGGCCGAAACACCATATATTTT. It yields the protein CASSRGLTRGDGGRNTIYF.

The rearrangement links TRBV5-1 to TRBJ2-2, with 10 bases lining up with TRBD1. Germline V gene data show CDR1 as SGHRS and CDR2 as YFSETQ. This CDR3 has 19 amino acids. Germline trimming cut 1 base from V and 5 bases from J; bases unmatched to any gene: 14. Here the CDR3 DNA reads TGCGCCAGCAGCTTGAGGGGACAGGGGATCACCCGTGGGACCGGGGAGCTGTTTTTT. Translating it yields CASSLRGQGITRGTGELFF.

The gene calls are TRBV7-2 and TRBJ2-3; 7 bases map to TRBD2. The CDR3 spans 16 residues. The germline gives CDR1 SGHTA, CDR2 FQGNSA. Unmatched junction bases numbered 8, after V lost 3 bases and J lost 2 bases. CDR3 in amino acids: CASSFDPLAPTDTQYF. The CDR3, as DNA: TGTGCCAGCAGCTTTGATCCACTAGCGCCCACAGATACGCAGTATTTT.

This chain links TRBV7-9 with TRBJ2-3, with TRBD1 matching 8 bases. V trimming: 5 bases; J trimming: 2 bases; junction bases outside the gene matches: 6. Germline assignment: CDR1 SEHNR and CDR2 FQNEAQ (reference sequence). The CDR3 totals 15 residues. The CDR3 coding sequence is TGTGCCAGCAGCCCACCGGGACAGGTCACAGATACGCAGTATTTT. As protein: CASSPPGQVTDTQYF.

The gene calls are TRBV4-1 and TRBJ2-1; 9 bases line up with TRBD2. The CDR3 is 16 residues long. Germline CDR1 and CDR2: MGHRA and YSYEKL. Trimming took 0 bases from V and 10 from J; bases not matched to a gene: 10. The CDR3 reads CASSQDPSGGPNEQFF. Written as DNA, the CDR3 is TGCGCCAGCAGCCAAGATCCCAGCGGGGGGCCCAACGAGCAGTTCTTC.

This clone was detected a few times. Written as DNA, the CDR3 is TGTGCCAGCAGCCCCGGGACAGGACCCTACAATGAGCAGTTCTTC. Translation gives CASSPGTGPYNEQFF. This rearrangement joins TRBV5-8 to TRBJ2-1, with 8 bases that match TRBD1. This CDR3 contains 15 residues. J gave up 2 bases and V 4 bases, and 5 bases lay outside the gene matches. Germline V gives CDR1 SGHTS, CDR2 YDEGEE. The whole variable domain, filled in from reference TRBV5-8 and TRBJ2-1, reads EAGVTQSPTHLIKTRGQQATLRCSPISGHTSVYWYQQALGLGLQFLLWYDEGEERNRGNFPPRFSGRQFPNYSSELNVNALELEDSALYLCASSPGTGPYNEQFFGPGTRLTVL.

The CDR3 nucleotides read TGTGCCATCAGTGAACAGGGTTCAGAGGAGCAGTACTTC. This codes for CAISEQGSEEQYF. The chain uses TRBV10-3 and TRBJ2-7; possible D gene TRBD1, 6 bases. V lost 3 bases, J lost 7 bases, and 13 bases lay in between. Germline CDR1 and CDR2: ENHRY and SYGVKD. The CDR3 has 13 amino acids.

The J gene is TRBJ2-7, the V gene TRBV7-2; D is uncertain. V lost 6 bases and J lost 2, with 8 bases in between. Looked up from germline, CDR1 is SGHTA and CDR2 is FQGNSA. CDR3 size: 12 residues. The CDR3 here is CASSQSPYEQYV. CDR3 nucleotide sequence: TGTGCCAGCAGTCAGTCCCCCTACGAGCAGTACGTC.

This chain uses TRBV6-5 with TRBJ1-6; D unclear. Germline lookup yields CDR1 MNHEY and CDR2 SVGAGI. Deletions cut 7 bases from V and 0 bases from J, with 10 bases between. The CDR3 length is 15 residues. CDR3 nucleotide sequence: TGTGCCAGCATTTCAGCGAGCTCCTATAATTCACCCCTCCACTTT. It yields the protein CASISASSYNSPLHF.

V usage is TRBV4-3 and J usage is TRBJ2-3; TRBD1 is a possible D gene (5 bases). Trimming stripped 0 bases from V and 0 bases from J, with 16 bases between. CDR1 and CDR2 (germline): LGHNA, YSLEER. CDR3 length equals 18 residues. CDR3 amino acids: CASSQDLIRGQSTDTQYF. The CDR3, as DNA: TGCGCCAGCAGCCAAGATCTAATTAGGGGCCAGAGCACAGATACGCAGTATTTT.

This chain connects TRBV27 to TRBJ1-1; D remains unclear. The CDR3 totals 16 residues. Per the germline V gene, CDR1 is MNHEY and CDR2 is SMNVEV (reference sequence). Deletions cut 4 bases from V and 4 bases from J, with 19 bases between. The CDR3 bases are TGTGCCAGCAGTTACACCGCCGATGGTGGAGGCACTGAAGCTTTCTTT. It is translated as CASSYTADGGGTEAFF.

J is TRBJ1-2 and V is TRBV30; possibly TRBD1 for D (6 bases). The CDR3 contains 15 residues. Trimming removed 0 bases at V and 7 bases at J, with 18 bases between. CDR1 and CDR2 from the germline V gene are GTSNPN and SVGIG (reference sequence). The CDR3 coding sequence is TGTGCCTGGAGTGTACCGGCAGGGGTTTCTCGTGGCTACACCTTC. This translates into CAWSVPAGVSRGYTF. Supplemented by reference TRBV30 and TRBJ1-2, the full variable domain reads SQTIHQWPATLVQPVGSPLSLECTVEGTSNPNLYWYRQAAGRGLQLLFYSVGIGQISSEVPQNLSASRPQDRQFILSSKKLLLSDSGFYLCAWSVPAGVSRGYTFGSGTRLTVV.

The gene calls are TRBV11-3 and TRBJ2-1; D remains ambiguous. There are 12 residues in the CDR3. The V end lost 1 base, the J end lost 8 bases, and 6 bases lay between the germline ends. CDR1 SGHNT and CDR2 YENEEA come from the germline V gene. Here the CDR3 reads CASSLAEDEQFF. CDR3 bases: TGTGCCAGCAGCTTAGCTGAGGATGAGCAGTTCTTC.